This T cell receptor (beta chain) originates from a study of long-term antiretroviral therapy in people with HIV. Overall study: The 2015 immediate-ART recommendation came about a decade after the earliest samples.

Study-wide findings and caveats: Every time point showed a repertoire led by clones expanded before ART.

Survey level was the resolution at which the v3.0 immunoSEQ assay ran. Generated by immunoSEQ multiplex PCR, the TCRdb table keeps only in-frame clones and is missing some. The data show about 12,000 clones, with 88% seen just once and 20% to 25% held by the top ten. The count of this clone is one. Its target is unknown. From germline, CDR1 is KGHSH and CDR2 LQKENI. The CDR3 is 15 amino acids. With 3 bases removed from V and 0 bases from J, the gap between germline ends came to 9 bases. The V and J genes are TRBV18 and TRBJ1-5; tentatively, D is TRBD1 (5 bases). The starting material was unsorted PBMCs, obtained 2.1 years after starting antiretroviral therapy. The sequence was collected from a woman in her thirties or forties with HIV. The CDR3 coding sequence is TGTGCCAGCTCACCTGGGACCGATAGCAATCAGCCCCAGCATTTT. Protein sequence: CASSPGTDSNQPQHF.